In its sample, the clone carrying this TCR beta chain was seen a few times. TCRdb's copy holds only in-frame clones and misses some; the assay was immunoSEQ multiplex PCR. This sample has approximately 150,000 clones, with around 92% found just once. This entry belongs to a study of control samples from healthy donors and cancer patients. Germline CDR1 reads WSHSY; CDR2 reads SAAADI. Losses at the gene ends were 3 bases for V and 7 bases for J; bases not matched to a gene: 8. The CDR3 has 15 amino acids. The sample was blood. The clonotype comes from a young man in good health. This chain joins TRBV10-2 and TRBJ2-1; 8 bases agree with TRBD2. CDR3 region: CASSDGAGGGNEQFF. In DNA, the CDR3 is TGCGCCAGCAGTGACGGGGCGGGGGGCGGAAATGAGCAGTTCTTC.